These T cell receptor beta chains were read from a single sample in a study of Ad26.COV2.S vaccination and SARS-CoV-2 variants. This table comes from immunoSEQ multiplex PCR, and its TCRdb copy is limited to in-frame clones, with some not included. Altogether hundreds of thousands of clones are present, 75% to 90% being singletons, with the ten largest covering roughly a tenth. Sequencing was performed on peripheral blood, taken in a trial of Ad26.COV2.S vaccine versus placebo. These receptors came from a person between 18 and 65 years old who received the Ad26.COV2.S COVID-19 vaccine or a placebo. Both conserved end residues are part of each CDR3. The D gene is left open where the match is weak. Clone size, where shown, is once, few, many, or a class for clones that have expanded.

d_gene	v_gene	abundance	j_gene	len	CDR3nt	CDR3aa
NA	TRBV5-4	once	TRBJ1-2	15	TGTGCCAGCAGCTTGGACCCCACAGGCGCCTATGGCTACACCTTC	CASSLDPTGAYGYTF
NA	TRBV15	NA	TRBJ1-3	15	TGTGCCACCAGCAACGACAGGTTCTCTGGAAACACCATATATTTT	CATSNDRFSGNTIYF
NA	TRBV28	NA	TRBJ2-7	15	TGTGCCAGCAGTTTATGGGCCCAGCGCCCCTACGAGCAGTACTTC	CASSLWAQRPYEQYF
NA	TRBV6-4	NA	TRBJ1-4	18	TGTGCCAGCAGTGAGCGAGACAGCTACAAATCAACTAATGAAAAACTGTTTTTT	CASSERDSYKSTNEKLFF
NA	TRBV2	NA	TRBJ2-4	12	TGTGCCAGCAGTGAGGGACAAAACATTCAGTACTTC	CASSEGQNIQYF
TRBD1	TRBV11-1	NA	TRBJ1-1	15	TGTGCCAGCAGCACTGACAGGGGTGTGAACACTGAAGCTTTCTTT	CASSTDRGVNTEAFF
NA	TRBV11-2	NA	TRBJ2-7	15	TGTGCCAGCAGCTTAAGTCCCGGGGCGTACTACGAGCAGTACTTC	CASSLSPGAYYEQYF
NA	TRBV4-2	NA	TRBJ1-5	13	TGTGCCAGCAGCCGCAGGACAGATCAGCCCCAGCATTTT	CASSRRTDQPQHF
NA	TRBV4-3	once	TRBJ1-4	16	TGCGCCAGCAGCCAAGATCGGTCCAAAACTAATGAAAAACTGTTTTTT	CASSQDRSKTNEKLFF
NA	TRBV10-3	NA	TRBJ1-4	18	TGTGCCATCAGTGAGTCGACTGTCAGCAGCACAACTAATGAAAAACTGTTTTTT	CAISESTVSSTTNEKLFF
NA	TRBV2	NA	TRBJ2-2	13	TGTGCCAGCAGTCGACAGAACACCGGGGAGCTGTTTTTT	CASSRQNTGELFF
NA	TRBV28	NA	TRBJ2-1	13	TGTGCCAGCAGCCAAGCCACCCCGAATGAGCAGTTCTTC	CASSQATPNEQFF
NA	TRBV6-2/TRBV6-3	NA	TRBJ2-7	17	TGTGCCAGCAGTTACTCGACGGACAGGTGGGGGGGCTACGAGCAGTACTTC	CASSYSTDRWGGYEQYF
NA	TRBV7-2	NA	TRBJ1-1	12	TGTGCCAGCAGCTTAGGTGTCACTGAAGCTTTCTTT	CASSLGVTEAFF
NA	TRBV28	NA	TRBJ2-1	11	TGTGCCAGCAGTACCATGTATGAGCAGTTCTTC	CASSTMYEQFF
NA	TRBV3-1/TRBV3-2	NA	TRBJ1-5	14	TGTGCCAGCAGCCAAGGGGCCGGGTATCAGCCCCAGCATTTT	CASSQGAGYQPQHF
TRBD2	TRBV9	NA	TRBJ2-3	17	TGTGCCAGCAGCGTTCTGGGACTAGTTTCTCGTGAAGATACGCAGTATTTT	CASSVLGLVSREDTQYF
NA	TRBV5-1	once	TRBJ2-7	15	TGCGCCAGCAGCTTGATGGCAGGGGACACCTACGAGCAGTACTTC	CASSLMAGDTYEQYF
NA	TRBV7-2	NA	TRBJ1-6	15	TGTGCCAGCAGCTTAGACCCAGGGCATAATTCACCCCTCCACTTT	CASSLDPGHNSPLHF
TRBD2	TRBV10-3	NA	TRBJ2-1	18	TGTGCCATCAGTGGGACGGTGGACCCGAAGGGAGGGTACAATGAGCAGTTCTTC	CAISGTVDPKGGYNEQFF
TRBD2	TRBV27	NA	TRBJ2-1	17	TGTGCCAGCAGTTCCCCGGCGGGAGACCCTTCCTACAATGAGCAGTTCTTC	CASSSPAGDPSYNEQFF
NA	TRBV2	NA	TRBJ1-5	15	TGTGCCAGCAGTGAAGGGTCAGTCGGCAATCAGCCCCAGCATTTT	CASSEGSVGNQPQHF
NA	TRBV7-2	NA	TRBJ2-7	12	TGTGCCAGCAGCCCAAACAGATACGAGCAGTACTTC	CASSPNRYEQYF